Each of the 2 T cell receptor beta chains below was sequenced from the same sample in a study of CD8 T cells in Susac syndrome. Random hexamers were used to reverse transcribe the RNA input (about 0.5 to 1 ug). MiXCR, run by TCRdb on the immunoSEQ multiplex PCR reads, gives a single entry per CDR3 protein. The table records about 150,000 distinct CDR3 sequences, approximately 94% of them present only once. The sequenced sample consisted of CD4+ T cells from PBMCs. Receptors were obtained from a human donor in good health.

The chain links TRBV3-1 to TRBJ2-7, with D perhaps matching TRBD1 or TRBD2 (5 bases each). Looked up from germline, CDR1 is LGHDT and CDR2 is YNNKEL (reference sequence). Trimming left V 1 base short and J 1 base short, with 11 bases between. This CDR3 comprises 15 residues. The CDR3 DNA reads TGTGCCAGCAGCCAAGGGGGGAAAAGGTCCTACGAGCAGTACTTC. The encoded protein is CASSQGGKRSYEQYF.

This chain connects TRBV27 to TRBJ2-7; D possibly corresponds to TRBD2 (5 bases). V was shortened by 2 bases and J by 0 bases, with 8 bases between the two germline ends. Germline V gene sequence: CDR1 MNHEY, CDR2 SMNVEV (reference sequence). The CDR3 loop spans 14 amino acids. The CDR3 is CASSLSGSSYEQYF. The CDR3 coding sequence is TGTGCCAGCAGTTTAAGCGGATCCTCCTACGAGCAGTACTTC.